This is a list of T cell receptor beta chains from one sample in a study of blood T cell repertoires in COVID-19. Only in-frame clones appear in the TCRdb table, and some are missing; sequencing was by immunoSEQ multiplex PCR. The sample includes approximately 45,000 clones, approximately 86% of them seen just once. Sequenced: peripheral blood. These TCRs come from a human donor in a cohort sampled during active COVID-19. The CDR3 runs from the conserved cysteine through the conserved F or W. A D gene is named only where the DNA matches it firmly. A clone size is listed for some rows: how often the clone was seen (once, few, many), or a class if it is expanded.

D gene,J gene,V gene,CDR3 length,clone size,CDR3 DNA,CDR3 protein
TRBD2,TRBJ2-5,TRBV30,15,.,TGTGCCTGGAGTGTACTAGCGGGGGGCCGGGAGACCCAGTACTTC,CAWSVLAGGRETQYF
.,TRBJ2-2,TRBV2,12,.,TGTGCCAGCCGCGGTCTGAGCGGGGAGCTGTTTTTT,CASRGLSGELFF
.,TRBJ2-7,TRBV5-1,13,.,TGCGCCAGCAGCTCCCAGACCGAGGGCGAGCAGTACTTC,CASSSQTEGEQYF
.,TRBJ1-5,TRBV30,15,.,TGTGCCTACCAACGTCCGGACAGTAGCAATCAGCCCCAGCATTTT,CAYQRPDSSNQPQHF
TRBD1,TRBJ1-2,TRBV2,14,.,TGTGCCAGCAGTTCTCAGACAGGGAGATATGGCTACACCTTC,CASSSQTGRYGYTF
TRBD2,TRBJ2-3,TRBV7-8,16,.,TGTGCCAGCAGCTTCAATAGCGGGGCTGGCACAGATACGCAGTATTTT,CASSFNSGAGTDTQYF
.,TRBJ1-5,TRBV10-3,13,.,TGTGCCATCAGACGACAGGACGATCAGCCCCAGCATTTT,CAIRRQDDQPQHF
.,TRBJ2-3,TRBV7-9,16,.,TGTGCCAGCAGCCCCCGGGTCACAGGGAGCACAGATACGCAGTATTTT,CASSPRVTGSTDTQYF
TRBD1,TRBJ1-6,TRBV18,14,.,TGTGCCAGCTGCTCGACAGGGAGCGGTTCACCCCTCCACTTT,CASCSTGSGSPLHF
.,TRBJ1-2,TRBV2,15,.,TGTGCCAGCAGAAAGAGCGATACAGGGAACTATGGCTACACCTTC,CASRKSDTGNYGYTF
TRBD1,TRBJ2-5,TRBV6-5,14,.,TGTGCCAGCGGGACCGACAGGGGGCGGGAGACCCAGTACTTC,CASGTDRGRETQYF
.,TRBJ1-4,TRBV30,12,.,TGTGCCTGGAGTTCGGGGTGGGAAAAACTGTTTTTT,CAWSSGWEKLFF
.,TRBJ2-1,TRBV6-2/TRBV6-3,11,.,TGTGCCAGCAGCTCGTACGGTGAGCAGTTCTTC,CASSSYGEQFF
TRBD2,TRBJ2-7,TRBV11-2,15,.,TGTGCCAGCAGCTTAGCACCGGGGGGTTTGTACGAGCAGTACTTC,CASSLAPGGLYEQYF
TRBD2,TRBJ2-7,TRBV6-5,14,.,TGTGCCAGCTACCTTAGAGCGGGGGGATACGAGCAGTACTTC,CASYLRAGGYEQYF
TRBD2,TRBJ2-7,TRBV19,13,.,TGTGCCAGTGGAGCGGGAGGAGGCTACGAGCAGTACTTC,CASGAGGGYEQYF
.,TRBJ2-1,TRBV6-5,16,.,TGTGCCAGCAGTTATAGGGGCTACAGCTCCTACAATGAGCAGTTCTTC,CASSYRGYSSYNEQFF
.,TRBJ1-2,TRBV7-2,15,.,TGTGCCAGCAGCTTAGCGCCCGGCGGAAACTATGGCTACACCTTC,CASSLAPGGNYGYTF
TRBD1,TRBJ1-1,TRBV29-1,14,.,TGCAGCGTTTCACGGACAGGGTCTAACACTGAAGCTTTCTTT,CSVSRTGSNTEAFF
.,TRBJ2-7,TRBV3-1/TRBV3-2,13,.,TGTGCCAGCAGCCAAGAGAGCCGGGGAGGGCAGTACTTC,CASSQESRGGQYF
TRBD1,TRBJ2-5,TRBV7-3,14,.,TGTGCCAGCAGCCCACTGGGACAGGGCGAGACCCAGTACTTC,CASSPLGQGETQYF
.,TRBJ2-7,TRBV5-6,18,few,TGTGCCAGCAGCTTCCAAGGGAGGTTCATCCGCACTGCCTACGAGCAGTACTTC,CASSFQGRFIRTAYEQYF
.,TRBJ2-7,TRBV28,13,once,TGTGCCAGCAGTTTGGGCCACTCCTACGAGCAGTACTTC,CASSLGHSYEQYF
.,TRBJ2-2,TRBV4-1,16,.,TGCGCCAGCAGCCAAGTTCGGGGTCCCAACACCGGGGAGCTGTTTTTT,CASSQVRGPNTGELFF
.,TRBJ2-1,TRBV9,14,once,TGTGCCAGCAGCGTATTAGCGAATCCCAATGAGCAGTTCTTC,CASSVLANPNEQFF
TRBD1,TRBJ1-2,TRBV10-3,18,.,TGTGCCATCAGTGGAGCGTCCGGGACAGGGAGGTCTAACTATGGCTACACCTTC,CAISGASGTGRSNYGYTF
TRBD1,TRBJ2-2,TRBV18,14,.,TGTGCCAGCTCACAGGACAGGGCAACCGGGGAGCTGTTTTTT,CASSQDRATGELFF
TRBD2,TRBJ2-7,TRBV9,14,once,TGTGCCAGCAGCGTAGGTGGGACTACCTACGAGCAGTACTTC,CASSVGGTTYEQYF
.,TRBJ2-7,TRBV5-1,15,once,TGCGCCAGCAGCTTGGAACAGGGTAAGAACTACGAGCAGTACTTC,CASSLEQGKNYEQYF